Listed below are T cell receptor beta chains from one sample, sequenced in a study of blood T cell repertoires in COVID-19. Measured with immunoSEQ multiplex PCR; TCRdb has only the in-frame clones, and not every one. Here the sample spans roughly 130,000 clones, less than 90% being singletons. Sequencing input: peripheral blood. Receptor source: a woman in her twenties or thirties who had recovered from COVID-19. Both conserved end residues are part of each CDR3.

cdr3_aa: CASSAGVYQPQHF; v_call: TRBV12-3/TRBV12-4
cdr3_aa: CASRIGGAGGYTF; v_call: TRBV27
cdr3_aa: CASSRTSAYDTQYF; v_call: TRBV11-2
cdr3_aa: CASSWGTGGGEQYF; v_call: TRBV19
cdr3_aa: CASSLRVNTEAFF; v_call: TRBV12-3/TRBV12-4
cdr3_aa: CASSFKSTFSGRDSPLHF; v_call: TRBV7-8
cdr3_aa: CASSISSGGYGYTF; v_call: TRBV19
cdr3_aa: CASSRGQPQHF; v_call: TRBV19
cdr3_aa: CASSDRAERNNEQFF; v_call: TRBV6-4
cdr3_aa: CASSQDLAAPGETQYF; v_call: TRBV3-1/TRBV3-2
cdr3_aa: CASSPGLGLGEQYF; v_call: TRBV3-1/TRBV3-2
cdr3_aa: CASSEILAGEADTQYF; v_call: TRBV6-1
cdr3_aa: CASSFGQGAHVGYTF; v_call: TRBV19
cdr3_aa: CASSVVTGGNTGELFF; v_call: TRBV9
cdr3_aa: CASSSRLGTQYF; v_call: TRBV7-3
cdr3_aa: CSVEDRDSYEQYF; v_call: TRBV29-1
cdr3_aa: CASSLGGATNEKLFF; v_call: TRBV28
cdr3_aa: CASSYGIAGVLKTQYF; v_call: TRBV6-2/TRBV6-3
cdr3_aa: CASSEPDEKLFF; v_call: TRBV6-1
cdr3_aa: CASSEADRVQPQHF; v_call: TRBV2
cdr3_aa: CASSPISLNYGYTF; v_call: TRBV27